The 28 T cell receptor beta chains listed next were all sequenced from one sample in a study of CD8+ T cells in alopecia areata. It was cDNA, reverse transcribed from extracted RNA, that served as the sequencing template. Using immunoSEQ multiplex PCR, the repertoire was profiled, and TCRdb retains in-frame clones only, with some absent. The table records 150,000 to 200,000 clones, around 55% of them present only once. Material for sequencing was CD4+ T cells sorted from blood. The receptors originated from a human donor in good health.

The genes are TRBV30 and TRBJ1-2; D not resolved. The ends were cut back, 5 bases at V and 8 bases at J, with 9 bases in the middle. This CDR3 is 10 amino acids long. CDR1 GTSNPN and CDR2 SVGIG come from the germline V gene (reference sequence). CDR3 nucleotide sequence: TGTGCCTGGGGAGAAGGCGGCTACACCTTC. As protein: CAWGEGGYTF.

In nucleotides, the CDR3 is TGCGCCAGTAGACGAGAGACCCAGTACTTC. Its protein is CASRRETQYF. The chain has TRBV23-1 and TRBJ2-5, with no clear D. Being an ORF, TRBV23-1 has a function that is uncertain. The ends were cut back, 9 bases at V and 4 bases at J, with 6 bases in the middle. CDR3 length: 10 residues.

The chain couples TRBV6-1 to TRBJ1-4; no clear D gene. This CDR3 has 10 residues. V was pared by 4 bases and J by 10 bases, with 4 bases between. In germline, CDR1 is MNHNS, CDR2 SASEGT. The CDR3 DNA follows: TGTGCCAGCAGTGCGGTAAAACTGTTTTTT. Encoded protein: CASSAVKLFF.

On this clone itself: This specimen includes other DNA sequences encoding the same CDR3. The V call is TRBV5-1, the J call TRBJ2-7; D gene ambiguous. This CDR3 contains 13 residues. Germline assignment: CDR1 SGHRS and CDR2 YFSETQ. The germline V and J ends were trimmed by 1 base and 2 bases, with 7 bases remaining between them. This CDR3 reads CASSLTGTYEQYF. The CDR3 nucleotides are TGCGCCAGCAGCTTGACTGGTACCTACGAGCAGTACTTC.

This clone appeared many times. The gene calls are TRBV2 and TRBJ1-3; D is unresolved. Trimming took 6 bases from V and 7 from J, leaving 7 bases between them. CDR3 length: 11 residues. Germline values: CDR1 SNHLY, CDR2 FYNNEI. CDR3 bases: TGTGCCAGCAGCGAATGGAACACCATATATTTT. This encodes CASSEWNTIYF.

The table lists this clone with a few counts. V usage is TRBV29-1 and J usage is TRBJ2-1, with 11 positions matching TRBD2. The V segment lost 6 bases and the J segment 7 bases; nucleotides outside the gene matches: 11. The germline gives CDR1 SQVTM, CDR2 ANQGSEA. The CDR3 covers 15 residues. The CDR3 DNA follows: TGCAGCGTCGACAGCCCTAGCGGGAGGCGGAATGAGCAGTTCTTC. Its translation is CSVDSPSGRRNEQFF.

J is TRBJ2-2 and V is TRBV4-1; D is unclear. Germline V gene data show CDR1 as MGHRA and CDR2 as YSYEKL. V lost 0 bases, J lost 9 bases, and 5 bases lay in between. The CDR3 has 12 residues. The CDR3 coding sequence is TGCGCCAGCAGCCAAGATCCCCGGGAGCTGTTTTTT. Its protein is CASSQDPRELFF.

This chain links TRBV5-1 with TRBJ2-1; a possible D gene is TRBD1 (6 bases). The CDR3 is 15 residues long. Germline CDR1 and CDR2: SGHRS and YFSETQ. With 5 bases removed from V and 5 bases from J, the gap between germline ends came to 17 bases. The CDR3 DNA reads as TGCGCCAGCAGACCTAAGACAGGTTTCAACAATGAGCAGTTCTTC. Protein product: CASRPKTGFNNEQFF.

There are a few counts of this clone. This chain uses TRBV30 with TRBJ2-1, with D hard to call. The CDR3 spans 11 residues. V was pared by 3 bases and J by 3 bases, with 3 bases between. Germline CDR1 GTSNPN, CDR2 SVGIG (reference sequence). Here the CDR3 reads CAWRRYNEQFF. DNA for the CDR3: TGTGCCTGGAGACGCTACAATGAGCAGTTCTTC.

This chain connects TRBV30 to TRBJ2-1; 11 bases agree with TRBD2. The germline gives CDR1 GTSNPN, CDR2 SVGIG (reference sequence). CDR3 length: 16 residues. The ends lost 1 base at V and 4 bases at J; junction bases unmatched: 6. CDR3 region: CAWSALAGGPYNEQFF. CDR3 coding DNA: TGTGCCTGGAGTGCCCTAGCGGGAGGCCCATACAATGAGCAGTTCTTC.

The V and J genes are TRBV7-8 and TRBJ2-7; 9 bases match TRBD1. V shed 2 bases, J shed 5 bases, and the junction held 4 bases outside the gene matches. The germline V gene has CDR1 SGHVS and CDR2 FQNEAQ. The CDR3 runs to 14 residues. Here the CDR3 DNA reads TGTGCCAGCAGCTTATACAGGGGGCAAAACGAGCAGTACTTC. As protein: CASSLYRGQNEQYF.

The chain combines TRBV28 with TRBJ2-5; D ambiguous. The CDR3 sequence is 15 residues long. Germline loops: CDR1 MDHEN, CDR2 SYDVKM. The germline V and J ends were trimmed by 5 bases and 1 base, with 14 bases remaining between them. CDR3 amino acids: CASSHRQVLQETQYF. As DNA, the CDR3 is TGTGCCAGCAGTCATCGCCAGGTTCTCCAAGAGACCCAGTACTTC.

This clone was observed a few times. The chain combines TRBV7-2 with TRBJ2-7; D possibly corresponds to TRBD2 (5 bases). This CDR3 region has 16 residues. Trimming cost V 5 bases and J 0 bases, with 17 bases left between them. Germline lookup yields CDR1 SGHTA and CDR2 FQGNSA. The CDR3 loop reads CASSPRGSFSSYEQYF. In DNA, the CDR3 is TGTGCCAGCAGCCCCCGGGGAAGCTTCAGCTCCTACGAGCAGTACTTC.

The chain has TRBV9 and TRBJ2-1; D gene unclear. The germline V gene encodes CDR1 SGDLS and CDR2 YYNGEE. This CDR3 contains 15 residues. V was pared by 0 bases and J by 0 bases, with 7 bases between. The CDR3 region is CASSVEASSYNEQFF. CDR3 DNA: TGTGCCAGCAGCGTAGAAGCGAGCTCCTACAATGAGCAGTTCTTC.

The chain has TRBV7-9 and TRBJ2-1; D unresolved. CDR1 is SEHNR, CDR2 FQNEAQ, per germline (reference sequence). V shed 1 base and J shed 5 bases, with 15 bases lying between them. This CDR3 region has 16 residues. The CDR3 nucleotides are TGTGCCAGCAGCTTAGGTTCATTCGGCAGACACAATGAGCAGTTCTTC. The encoded protein is CASSLGSFGRHNEQFF.

This rearrangement joins TRBV6-5 to TRBJ2-2, with TRBD1 matching over 7 bases. The germline V gene encodes CDR1 MNHEY and CDR2 SVGAGI. Germline trimming cut 9 bases from V and 1 base from J; bases unmatched to any gene: 2. The CDR3 sequence is 13 residues long. In DNA, the CDR3 is TGTGCCAGTAGACAGGGGAACACCGGGGAGCTGTTTTTT. Translated, it gives CASRQGNTGELFF.

This clone was observed a handful of times. The chain joins TRBV7-9 to TRBJ2-7; possible D gene TRBD2, 5 bases. Between the trimmed V and J ends, which lost 5 bases and 5 bases, there was a span of 25 bases. Germline CDR1 reads SEHNR; CDR2 reads FQNEAQ (reference sequence). This CDR3 is 17 amino acids long. The CDR3 is CASSRGVDLGRADEQYF. The CDR3 bases are TGTGCCAGCAGCCGTGGGGTTGACTTAGGGAGAGCGGACGAGCAGTACTTC.

V is TRBV7-2 and J is TRBJ2-7; D is ambiguous. Germline V gene lookup returns CDR1 SGHTA and CDR2 FQGNSA. The ends were cut back, 5 bases at V and 9 bases at J, with 11 bases in the middle. The CDR3 is 11 residues long. The CDR3 DNA sequence: TGTGCCAGCAGCAATCTACTTGGGCAGTACTTC. Translating gives CASSNLLGQYF.

V usage is TRBV7-2 and J usage is TRBJ2-7; no clear D gene. V lost 5 bases and J lost 7, with 18 bases in between. The germline V gene encodes CDR1 SGHTA and CDR2 FQGNSA. The CDR3 consists of 14 residues. This CDR3 reads CASSQSGNTGEQYF. CDR3 sequence (DNA): TGTGCCAGCAGCCAGTCGGGTAATACCGGTGAGCAGTACTTC.

This chain connects TRBV5-6 to TRBJ2-7, with a tentative D call TRBD1 (6 bases). Trimming cost V 4 bases and J 3 bases, with 29 bases left between them. There are 19 residues in the CDR3. Germline V CDR1 and CDR2: SGHDT, YYEEEE. CDR3 in amino acids: CASSGPDRETLGMGYEQYF. The CDR3 DNA reads TGTGCCAGCAGCGGGCCGGACAGAGAAACCCTTGGTATGGGCTACGAGCAGTACTTC.

The CDR3 region is CAWSLGHSTGELFF. The CDR3 DNA sequence: TGTGCCTGGAGTTTAGGGCACTCTACCGGGGAGCTGTTTTTT. The chain couples TRBV30 to TRBJ2-2; D ambiguous. Per the germline V gene, CDR1 is GTSNPN and CDR2 is SVGIG (reference sequence). The CDR3 is 14 residues long. V dropped 2 bases and J dropped 5 bases, with 12 bases sitting between them.

The chain combines TRBV5-4 with TRBJ2-7, with D perhaps TRBD2 (6 bases). Germline V lookup: CDR1 SGHNT, CDR2 YYREEE (reference sequence). Trimming removed 0 bases at V and 9 bases at J, with 13 bases between. The CDR3 is 13 amino acids. CDR3 DNA sequence: TGTGCCAGCAGCTTGGCCGTGGCGGGAAGGCAGTACTTC. It specifies CASSLAVAGRQYF.

The rearrangement links TRBV29-1 to TRBJ1-1; D gene uncertain. Trimming removed 5 bases from V and 1 base from J, with 5 bases in between. Looked up from germline, CDR1 is SQVTM and CDR2 is ANQGSEA. The CDR3 extends over 11 amino acids. For the CDR3, the DNA is TGCAGCGTTCCCAGGAACACTGAAGCTTTCTTT. It specifies CSVPRNTEAFF.

The chain has TRBV6-6 and TRBJ1-2, with D uncertain. Trimming removed 0 bases at V and 8 bases at J, with 13 bases between. The CDR3 runs 14 residues. Germline V CDR1 and CDR2: MNHNY, SVGAGI (reference sequence). The CDR3 protein is CASSYSKQYEGYTF. The CDR3 bases are TGTGCCAGCAGTTACTCGAAACAGTACGAAGGCTACACCTTC.

V is TRBV29-1 and J is TRBJ2-5; 7 positions agree with TRBD1. Germline CDR1 is SQVTM and CDR2 is ANQGSEA. The CDR3 loop spans 12 amino acids. The ends lost 7 bases at V and 4 bases at J; junction bases unmatched: 6. The CDR3 sequence is CSAKTGLETQYF. The CDR3 DNA is TGCAGCGCCAAGACAGGGCTAGAGACCCAGTACTTC.

This clone was recorded a few times. The CDR3 sequence is CSAGVRLAGNEQFF. CDR3 sequence (DNA): TGCAGCGCTGGTGTGAGACTAGCTGGGAATGAGCAGTTCTTC. V gene TRBV29-1 combines with J gene TRBJ2-1; TRBD2 matches 7 bases. This CDR3 spans 14 amino acids. Germline trimming cut 7 bases from V and 7 bases from J; bases unmatched to any gene: 13. Per germline, CDR1 SQVTM and CDR2 ANQGSEA.

The rearrangement joins TRBV30 to TRBJ2-2; D gene ambiguous. Trimming removed 0 bases at V and 7 bases at J, with 9 bases between. The CDR3 contains 13 residues. From germline, CDR1 is GTSNPN and CDR2 SVGIG (reference sequence). The CDR3 loop reads CAWSVHGVGELFF. CDR3 DNA sequence: TGTGCCTGGAGTGTACATGGGGTCGGGGAGCTGTTTTTT.

The V call is TRBV5-1, the J call TRBJ2-5; 10 positions agree with TRBD1. The germline V gene encodes CDR1 SGHRS and CDR2 YFSETQ. Trimming removed 4 bases from V and 7 bases from J; junction bases left unmatched: 4. The CDR3 is made up of 13 amino acids. Written as DNA, the CDR3 is TGCGCCAGCAGCCCCGGACAGGGGGGGACCCAGTACTTC. It translates to CASSPGQGGTQYF.